The rows below give T cell receptor beta chains drawn from one sample of a study of response to subunit inactivated influenza vaccine. TCRdb redid the calling of the RT-PCR reads with MiXCR, one entry per CDR3 protein. The table shows 180,000 or so distinct CDR3 sequences, with 12% occurring only once. The sample also formed part of further work on T cells expressing NK-cell markers.

Sequenced material: CD8+ T cells sorted from PBMCs, taken about 13 days after vaccination. Receptor source: a man aged 50-60 years who received an inactivated influenza vaccine. CDR3s include the opening cysteine and the closing phenylalanine or tryptophan. The order of the fields is D gene, V gene, clone size, J gene, CDR3 DNA, CDR3 protein. D genes are given only for firm matches. Size tells how often a clone was seen (once, few, many) or the class of an expanded clone, and some rows leave it out.

D: -
V: TRBV7-8
size: few
J: TRBJ2-2
DNA: TGTGCCAGCAGCTTAAGTCTTCAGGGTGACACCGGGGAGCTGTTTTTT
CDR3: CASSLSLQGDTGELFF

D: -
V: TRBV12-3/TRBV12-4
size: few
J: TRBJ2-1
DNA: TGTGCCAGCTTAAGGTCCCCCTACAATGAGCAGTTCTTC
CDR3: CASLRSPYNEQFF

D: TRBD1
V: TRBV24-1
size: many
J: TRBJ1-1
DNA: TGTGCCACCAGTGATAACTCAGGGGGTAGTCAAGCTTTCTTT
CDR3: CATSDNSGGSQAFF

D: TRBD2
V: TRBV27
size: -
J: TRBJ2-7
DNA: TGTGCCAGCGGACCGGGACTAGCGGGAGGGCTACCCTACGAGCAGTACTTC
CDR3: CASGPGLAGGLPYEQYF

D: -
V: TRBV4-3
size: -
J: TRBJ1-4
DNA: TGCGCCAGCAGCCAAGAACGGGATGAAAAACTGTTTTTT
CDR3: CASSQERDEKLFF

D: -
V: TRBV7-8
size: many
J: TRBJ2-7
DNA: TGTGCCAGCAGCTTAGCCGTCGGGGCCGAGCAGTACTTC
CDR3: CASSLAVGAEQYF

D: -
V: TRBV7-9
size: few
J: TRBJ2-7
DNA: TGTGCCAGCAGCCCCCGGACGGTGCCCTACGAGCAGTACTTC
CDR3: CASSPRTVPYEQYF

D: -
V: TRBV3-2
size: many
J: TRBJ2-1
DNA: TGTGCCAGCAGCCAAGATGGGGACAGAGGAGCCTACAATGAGCAGTTCTTC
CDR3: CASSQDGDRGAYNEQFF

D: -
V: TRBV6-2/TRBV6-3
size: -
J: TRBJ2-5
DNA: TGTGCCAGCAGTTACGCTAGTGGAGTGCTAGAGACCCAGTACTTC
CDR3: CASSYASGVLETQYF

D: -
V: TRBV10-2
size: few
J: TRBJ2-3
DNA: TGCGCCAGCAGTGAAGGACAAGATACGCAGTATTTT
CDR3: CASSEGQDTQYF

D: -
V: TRBV28
size: many
J: TRBJ1-6
DNA: TGTGCCAGCAGTTTAGCCCGTGGGGGTACACCCCTCCACTTT
CDR3: CASSLARGGTPLHF

D: -
V: TRBV9
size: many
J: TRBJ2-3
DNA: TGTGCCAGCAGCGTAGACTTAGATACGCAGTATTTT
CDR3: CASSVDLDTQYF

D: -
V: TRBV3-1
size: many
J: TRBJ2-1
DNA: TGTGCCAGCAGCCAAATTGGTGGTCGGGACCAGGGCTCCCCCTCTCACAATGAGCAGTTCTTC
CDR3: CASSQIGGRDQGSPSHNEQFF

D: TRBD1
V: TRBV28
size: few
J: TRBJ2-1
DNA: TGTGCCACACAGGCGGGACAGGGCCATTACAATGAGCAGTTCTTC
CDR3: CATQAGQGHYNEQFF

D: -
V: TRBV7-9
size: many
J: TRBJ2-1
DNA: TGTGCCAGCAGCTCCCAGACGGCCGTGGACGGTGAGCAGTTCTTC
CDR3: CASSSQTAVDGEQFF

D: -
V: TRBV28
size: few
J: TRBJ2-2
DNA: TGTGCCAGCGGGGGGACCGGGGAGCTGTTTTTT
CDR3: CASGGTGELFF

D: -
V: TRBV7-9
size: many
J: TRBJ2-1
DNA: TGTGCGAACCGAGCGGGCGCAGTCGGTGAGCAGTTCTTC
CDR3: CANRAGAVGEQFF

D: TRBD2
V: TRBV5-6
size: -
J: TRBJ2-3
DNA: TGTGCCAGCAGCCGCCTAGCGGGGCTCACAGATACGCAGTATTTT
CDR3: CASSRLAGLTDTQYF

D: -
V: TRBV12-3/TRBV12-4
size: few
J: TRBJ2-7
DNA: TGTGCCAGCAGTACGAACTCAGGGGTCGAGCAGTACTTC
CDR3: CASSTNSGVEQYF

D: -
V: TRBV12-3/TRBV12-4
size: many
J: TRBJ2-5
DNA: TGTGCCAGCAGCCTACAGGGTAAAGAGACCCAGTACTTC
CDR3: CASSLQGKETQYF

D: -
V: TRBV19
size: -
J: TRBJ2-1
DNA: TGTGCCAGTAGTATTGAACCTAGCTCCTACAATGAGCAGTTCTTC
CDR3: CASSIEPSSYNEQFF

D: -
V: TRBV9
size: -
J: TRBJ2-2
DNA: TGTGCCAGCAGCGATGGGGTCCGCACCGGGGAGCTGTTTTTT
CDR3: CASSDGVRTGELFF

D: TRBD2
V: TRBV6-2/TRBV6-3
size: -
J: TRBJ2-7
DNA: TGTGCCAGCAGTTACTCGGTTAGCGGGAGCTCCTACGAGCAGTACTTC
CDR3: CASSYSVSGSSYEQYF

D: -
V: TRBV25-1
size: many
J: TRBJ2-1
DNA: TGTGCCAGCAGTGAATTCTCTCGGCAGGGCTTAGGGGATGAGCAGTTCTTC
CDR3: CASSEFSRQGLGDEQFF

D: -
V: TRBV10-3
size: few
J: TRBJ1-2
DNA: TGTGCCATCAGAACTCCTTCTGGGGGGTCGGATGGCTACACCTTC
CDR3: CAIRTPSGGSDGYTF

D: -
V: TRBV29-1
size: -
J: TRBJ1-2
DNA: TGCAGCGTGCAAGCGAGCTATGGCTACACCTTC
CDR3: CSVQASYGYTF